This TCR beta chain was found in a study of cytomegalovirus exposure and HLA in healthy donors. Broader study findings: HLA restriction was apparent for most CMV-associated TCR beta chains in a later analysis.

The length of the CDR3 is 13 residues. Germline values: CDR1 MNHEY, CDR2 SVGAGI. The V end was cut by 4 bases, the J end by 4 bases, with 10 bases between. The PCR ran on 60 Vbeta and 13 Jbeta primers. Data came from immunoSEQ multiplex PCR; TCRdb stores just in-frame clones and leaves some out. This table has just over 200,000 clones, 70% appearing once. In regard to this clone: Its antigen is not known.

The chain uses TRBV6-5 and TRBJ1-1, with D tentatively TRBD1 (5 bases). This TCR was recovered from a man aged 40-49 years in good health and CMV-seropositive. The specimen was PBMCs. CDR3 nucleotides: TGTGCCAGCAGTTTTGGGGGGAGCACTGAAGCTTTCTTT. Its translation is CASSFGGSTEAFF.